The rows below give T cell receptor beta chains drawn from one sample of a study of T cell responses to AZD1222 COVID-19 vaccine. Here immunoSEQ multiplex PCR was the method, and the copy in TCRdb shows in-frame clones only, minus some. Of 85,000 to 130,000 clones listed, 89% are singletons. The source material was peripheral blood, sampled on day 0 of AZD1222 vaccination. These TCRs come from an adult in good health. The CDR3 runs from the conserved cysteine through the conserved F or W. The order of the fields is CDR3 protein, CDR3 DNA, V gene, D gene, J gene, CDR3 length, clone size. A D gene is named only where the DNA matches it firmly. Some rows mark clone size as missing; the rest say once, few, many or name a class of expanded clone.

CDR3aa: CSVEFGGRYGYTF; CDR3nt: TGCAGCGTTGAATTTGGGGGGCGGTATGGCTACACCTTC; v_gene: TRBV29-1; d_gene: -; j_gene: TRBJ1-2; len: 13; abundance: -
CDR3aa: CSVGDRTYGYTF; CDR3nt: TGCAGCGTCGGAGACAGGACCTATGGCTACACCTTC; v_gene: TRBV29-1; d_gene: -; j_gene: TRBJ1-2; len: 12; abundance: -
CDR3aa: CASSVAGGIREQYF; CDR3nt: TGTGCCAGCAGCGTAGCGGGGGGCATTCGGGAGCAGTACTTC; v_gene: TRBV27; d_gene: TRBD2; j_gene: TRBJ2-7; len: 14; abundance: -
CDR3aa: CASIKTEKAFF; CDR3nt: TGTGCCAGCATCAAGACTGAAAAAGCTTTCTTT; v_gene: TRBV12-3/TRBV12-4; d_gene: -; j_gene: TRBJ1-1; len: 11; abundance: -
CDR3aa: CASSLEFGGAPEAFF; CDR3nt: TGTGCCAGCAGCTTAGAGTTTGGGGGGGCTCCTGAAGCTTTCTTT; v_gene: TRBV11-2; d_gene: -; j_gene: TRBJ1-1; len: 15; abundance: -
CDR3aa: CASSLGEVNTEAFF; CDR3nt: TGTGCCAGCAGCTTAGGTGAGGTAAACACTGAAGCTTTCTTT; v_gene: TRBV7-9; d_gene: -; j_gene: TRBJ1-1; len: 14; abundance: -
CDR3aa: CASSLGASTDTQYF; CDR3nt: TGTGCCAGCAGTTTAGGGGCTAGCACAGATACGCAGTATTTT; v_gene: TRBV27; d_gene: -; j_gene: TRBJ2-3; len: 14; abundance: -
CDR3aa: CASKVIGSYEQYF; CDR3nt: TGTGCCAGCAAGGTTATAGGATCTTACGAGCAGTACTTC; v_gene: TRBV6-5; d_gene: -; j_gene: TRBJ2-7; len: 13; abundance: once
CDR3aa: CASSLVLRNYEQYF; CDR3nt: TGTGCCAGCAGCTTGGTCTTGAGGAACTACGAGCAGTACTTC; v_gene: TRBV5-5; d_gene: -; j_gene: TRBJ2-7; len: 14; abundance: few
CDR3aa: CATSSQGKRGTQYF; CDR3nt: TGTGCCACCAGCAGCCAGGGGAAACGGGGGACCCAGTACTTC; v_gene: TRBV15; d_gene: -; j_gene: TRBJ2-5; len: 14; abundance: -
CDR3aa: CASSYAGTRYEQYF; CDR3nt: TGTGCCAGCAGCTACGCCGGGACTAGGTACGAGCAGTACTTC; v_gene: TRBV5-6; d_gene: TRBD2; j_gene: TRBJ2-7; len: 14; abundance: once
CDR3aa: CASSFTGKQETQYF; CDR3nt: TGTGCCAGCAGCTTTACCGGTAAACAAGAGACCCAGTACTTC; v_gene: TRBV7-3; d_gene: -; j_gene: TRBJ2-5; len: 14; abundance: -
CDR3aa: CASSYSQGVYGYTF; CDR3nt: TGTGCCAGCAGTTACTCACAGGGCGTCTATGGCTACACCTTC; v_gene: TRBV6-5; d_gene: -; j_gene: TRBJ1-2; len: 14; abundance: -
CDR3aa: CASTKGLVGGNTQYF; CDR3nt: TGTGCCAGCACAAAGGGACTAGTGGGGGGCAATACGCAGTATTTT; v_gene: TRBV6-5; d_gene: TRBD2; j_gene: TRBJ2-3; len: 15; abundance: -
CDR3aa: CASSQDRDRAYEQYF; CDR3nt: TGCGCCAGCAGCCAGGACCGGGACAGGGCCTACGAGCAGTACTTC; v_gene: TRBV4-1; d_gene: TRBD1; j_gene: TRBJ2-7; len: 15; abundance: -
CDR3aa: CASSRTVLVGEQYF; CDR3nt: TGCGCCAGCAGTAGGACAGTTCTGGTAGGCGAGCAGTACTTC; v_gene: TRBV10-1; d_gene: -; j_gene: TRBJ2-7; len: 14; abundance: -
CDR3aa: CASSLDGTDEKLFF; CDR3nt: TGTGCCAGCAGCTTGGACGGGACAGACGAAAAACTGTTTTTT; v_gene: TRBV5-4; d_gene: TRBD1; j_gene: TRBJ1-4; len: 14; abundance: -